A single sample is the source of the 32 T cell receptor beta chains below, sequenced in a study of lymphopenia after photon versus proton radiotherapy. The table came from immunoSEQ multiplex PCR; TCRdb's copy has only in-frame clones and leaves some out. The data hold tens of thousands of clones, with 83% observed a single time. Specimen: peripheral blood, collected from a patient treated with proton-based radiotherapy. The receptors originated from a man aged 55-75 years with pancreatic cancer.

The chain carries TRBV19 and TRBJ1-2; D not certain. Germline CDR1 and CDR2: LNHDA and SQIVND (reference sequence). The length of the CDR3 is 12 residues. Trimming shortened V by 4 bases and J by 9 bases, and 12 bases separated the two germline ends. CDR3: CASSTPWWSYTF. CDR3 DNA sequence: TGTGCCAGTAGTACTCCCTGGTGGAGCTACACCTTC.

This chain joins TRBV11-2 and TRBJ2-3; D is possibly TRBD1 or TRBD2 (6 bases each). The V and J ends lost 5 bases and 8 bases respectively, with 20 bases between them. The germline CDR1 and CDR2 sequences are SGHAT and FQNNGV. This CDR3 is built from 15 residues. CDR3 DNA: TGTGCCAGCAGCCCCAAGCCCGGGTCGGGGGCTACGCAGTATTTT. Translated: CASSPKPGSGATQYF.

The chain carries TRBV23-1 and TRBJ2-4; the D gene is possibly TRBD1 (5 bases). TRBV23-1 is identified as an open reading frame with a role that is uncertain. Trimming stripped 6 bases from V and 0 bases from J, with 21 bases between. The CDR3 runs to 18 residues. The CDR3 sequence is CASSLDSTAFVAKNIQYF. The CDR3 nucleotides are TGCGCCAGCAGCCTCGACAGTACAGCTTTTGTAGCCAAAAACATTCAGTACTTC.

This chain joins TRBV9 and TRBJ2-1; 8 nucleotides agree with TRBD2. CDR1 is SGDLS, CDR2 YYNGEE, per germline. This CDR3 contains 16 residues. Trimming removed 2 bases from V and 4 bases from J; junction bases left unmatched: 8. CDR3 sequence (DNA): TGTGCCAGCAGCGTCAGTAGCGGGAACGAATACAATGAGCAGTTCTTC. Its translation: CASSVSSGNEYNEQFF.

V is TRBV12-5 and J is TRBJ1-1, with a tentative D call TRBD1 (6 bases). Trimming stripped 4 bases from V and 0 bases from J, with 15 bases between. Germline CDR1 and CDR2: LGHNT and FRNRAP. This CDR3 contains 16 residues. The CDR3 sequence is CASGSTRTAMNTEAFF. CDR3 bases: TGTGCTAGTGGTTCGACCCGGACAGCCATGAACACTGAAGCTTTCTTT.

The chain joins TRBV20-1 to TRBJ2-2; D ambiguous. The V gene's germline CDR1 is DFQATT and CDR2 SNEGSKA (reference sequence). The V and J ends lost 4 bases and 8 bases respectively, with 8 bases between them. The CDR3 consists of 11 residues. CDR3 residues: CSAILYGELFF. CDR3 sequence (DNA): TGCAGTGCTATCCTCTATGGGGAGCTGTTTTTT.

This chain joins TRBV18 and TRBJ2-1, with D tentatively TRBD1 (6 bases). CDR1 is KGHSH, CDR2 LQKENI, per germline. This CDR3 is 15 amino acids long. Trimming took off 3 bases at V and 9 bases at J, with 18 bases between the two ends. The CDR3 region is CASSPASNGQSEQFF. The CDR3 bases are TGTGCCAGCTCACCCGCCTCGAATGGACAGAGTGAGCAGTTCTTC. The variable domain in full, with the rest retrieved from reference TRBV18 and TRBJ2-1, is NAGVMQNPRHLVRRRGQEARLRCSPMKGHSHVYWYRQLPEEGLKFMVYLQKENIIDESGMPKERFSAEFPKEGPSILRIQQVVRGDSAAYFCASSPASNGQSEQFFGPGTRLTVL.

The chain combines TRBV7-8 with TRBJ1-1, with D maybe TRBD1 (5 bases). V was shortened by 0 bases and J by 5 bases, with 10 bases between the two germline ends. The CDR3 runs to 14 residues. CDR1 SGHVS and CDR2 FQNEAQ come from the germline V gene. The DNA for the CDR3 is TGTGCCAGCAGCTTAGCAGGGGTTGGAACTGAAGCTTTCTTT. It translates to CASSLAGVGTEAFF.

This rearrangement joins TRBV7-6 to TRBJ2-5; D call uncertain. Trimming removed 3 bases from V and 5 bases from J, with 4 bases in between. The length of the CDR3 is 11 residues. The V gene's germline CDR1 is SGHVS and CDR2 FNYEAQ. In DNA form, the CDR3 reads TGTGCCAGCAGCTTGAAGGAGACCCAGTACTTC. Residues: CASSLKETQYF.

The gene calls are TRBV6-4 and TRBJ2-7, with 7 positions matching TRBD1. Germline V gene sequence: CDR1 MRHNA, CDR2 SNTAGT. Trimming cost V 5 bases and J 2 bases; bases outside gene matches: 6. CDR3 length: 14 amino acids. CDR3 sequence: CASSPGQPTYEQYF. The CDR3 DNA reads as TGTGCCAGCAGTCCGGGACAGCCAACCTACGAGCAGTACTTC.

The chain joins TRBV6-5 to TRBJ2-7, with 11 bases aligning to TRBD1. This CDR3 has 14 residues. V lost 7 bases and J lost 1; bases outside the gene matches: 3. Germline assignment: CDR1 MNHEY and CDR2 SVGAGI. The CDR3 DNA reads TGTGCCAGCACGGGACAGGGGGTTTCCTACGAGCAGTACTTC. It translates to CASTGQGVSYEQYF.

The chain joins TRBV2 to TRBJ2-5, with 9 positions matching TRBD2. Germline V gene sequence: CDR1 SNHLY, CDR2 FYNNEI. J lost 4 bases, V lost 5 bases, and 5 bases had no gene match. The CDR3 is 14 residues long. The CDR3 bases are TGTGCCAGCAGTCGGCTAGCGGGACGAGAGACCCAGTACTTC. This translates into CASSRLAGRETQYF. Combining the CDR3 with reference TRBV2 and TRBJ2-5 gives the whole variable domain EPEVTQTPSHQVTQMGQEVILRCVPISNHLYFYWYRQILGQKVEFLVSFYNNEISEKSEIFDDQFSVERPDGSNFTLKIRSTKLEDSAMYFCASSRLAGRETQYFGPGTRLLVL.

A note on this clone: One junction end does not reproduce the germline sequence, and a read error may be involved. This sequence joins TRBV5-4 and TRBJ2-5, with 7 positions matching TRBD2. Germline V gene sequence: CDR1 SGHNT, CDR2 YYREEE (reference sequence). This CDR3 has 14 residues. The CDR3 spells CASTLGGGKETQYF. The CDR3 DNA reads TGTGCCAGCACCTTGGGGGGAGGGAAGGAGACCCAGTACTTC.

This clone was observed once. The chain combines TRBV7-8 with TRBJ2-2; D unclear. Germline CDR1 SGHVS, CDR2 FQNEAQ. The V and J ends lost 6 bases and 1 base respectively, with 12 bases between them. The CDR3 runs 15 residues. The CDR3 is CASSKWAENTGELFF. As DNA, the CDR3 is TGTGCCAGCAGTAAATGGGCTGAGAACACCGGGGAGCTGTTTTTT.

V gene TRBV18 combines with J gene TRBJ1-1; 9 nucleotides agree with TRBD1. Looked up from germline, CDR1 is KGHSH and CDR2 is LQKENI. V was clipped by 2 bases and J by 1 base; unmatched bases: 2. The CDR3 is 15 residues long. DNA for the CDR3: TGTGCCAGCTCACCAAGGACAGGGGAGAACACTGAAGCTTTCTTT. Amino acids: CASSPRTGENTEAFF.

The V call is TRBV9, the J call TRBJ2-7; 8 bases align to TRBD2. This CDR3 region has 16 residues. The germline V gene has CDR1 SGDLS and CDR2 YYNGEE. Losses at the gene ends were 2 bases for V and 4 bases for J; bases not matched to a gene: 11. CDR3 region: CASSVGPGLGLYEQYF. The CDR3 coding sequence is TGTGCCAGCAGCGTCGGACCGGGACTAGGGCTTTACGAGCAGTACTTC.

The chain couples TRBV7-2 to TRBJ2-2, with 13 bases aligning to TRBD2. Per the germline V gene, CDR1 is SGHTA and CDR2 is FQGNSA. The CDR3 runs to 15 residues. Trimming removed 3 bases from V and 11 bases from J; junction bases left unmatched: 6. In nucleotides, the CDR3 is TGTGCCAGCAGCTTGGCCGGGACTAGCGGGACAGAGCTGTTTTTT. Translation gives CASSLAGTSGTELFF.

The genes are TRBV7-2 and TRBJ2-7, with D tentatively TRBD1 (5 bases). V lost 5 bases and J lost 0, with 14 bases in between. The length of the CDR3 is 15 residues. From germline, CDR1 is SGHTA and CDR2 FQGNSA. CDR3 region: CASSLRATYSYEQYF. The DNA for the CDR3 is TGTGCCAGCAGCCTCAGGGCAACCTACTCCTACGAGCAGTACTTC.

The V and J genes are TRBV7-9 and TRBJ1-5, with a tentative D call TRBD1 (6 bases). Trimming removed 0 bases at V and 3 bases at J, with 6 bases between. The CDR3 runs to 14 residues. From germline, CDR1 is SEHNR and CDR2 FQNEAQ (reference sequence). The CDR3 sequence is CASSLAGANQPQHF. The CDR3 DNA follows: TGTGCCAGCAGCTTAGCGGGGGCCAATCAGCCCCAGCATTTT.

The J gene is TRBJ1-4, the V gene TRBV28, with D maybe TRBD1 (5 bases). This CDR3 spans 14 amino acids. With 8 bases removed from V and 3 bases from J, the gap between germline ends came to 13 bases. Germline CDR1 reads MDHEN; CDR2 reads SYDVKM. CDR3 protein: CASRRGRPNEKLFF. CDR3 nucleotides: TGTGCCAGCCGGAGGGGTCGCCCTAATGAAAAACTGTTTTTT. The full variable domain, its missing parts supplied by reference TRBV28 and TRBJ1-4, is DVKVTQSSRYLVKRTGEKVFLECVQDMDHENMFWYRQDPGLGLRLIYFSYDVKMKEKGDIPEGYSVSREKKERFSLILESASTNQTSMYLCASRRGRPNEKLFFGSGTQLSVL.

This clone came up a few times. J is TRBJ2-7 and V is TRBV5-1; a weak D match, TRBD2 (7 bases). Germline V gives CDR1 SGHRS, CDR2 YFSETQ. V shed 7 bases and J shed 5 bases, with 19 bases lying between them. CDR3 length: 14 amino acids. CDR3 nucleotides: TGCGCCAGCGCATCAGGCGGGGGCATCAACGAGCAGTACTTC. It translates to CASASGGGINEQYF.

CDR3 bases: TGTGCCAGCAGCCAGAAGGGGTTAGCGGGAAATGAGCAGTTCTTC. Its translation: CASSQKGLAGNEQFF. The rearrangement links TRBV16 to TRBJ2-1; 8 bases agree with TRBD2. Germline CDR1 KGHSY, CDR2 FQNENV. The CDR3 is 15 residues long. Germline trimming cut 3 bases from V and 7 bases from J; bases unmatched to any gene: 8.

The J gene is TRBJ2-1, the V gene TRBV28; TRBD2 agrees at 8 bases. The CDR3 extends over 14 amino acids. CDR1 and CDR2 (germline): MDHEN, SYDVKM. V gave up 9 bases and J gave up 1 base; unmatched junction bases: 5. In DNA form, the CDR3 reads TGTGCCAGTAAATCGGGAGGGTCCTACAATGAGCAGTTCTTC. Protein: CASKSGGSYNEQFF.

A single count supports this clone. V usage is TRBV4-1 and J usage is TRBJ1-5; maybe TRBD1 (6 bases). The CDR3 length is 17 residues. Germline V gene lookup returns CDR1 MGHRA and CDR2 YSYEKL. V was trimmed by 1 base and J by 0 bases, leaving 13 bases between them. CDR3 DNA: TGCGCCAGCAGCCAAGTTTCGACAGGAATTAGCAATCAGCCCCAGCATTTT. This translates into CASSQVSTGISNQPQHF.

This chain uses TRBV29-1 with TRBJ2-7, with TRBD1 matching 10 bases. The CDR3 is 13 residues long. V lost 4 bases, J lost 4 bases, and 4 bases stayed unmatched. Germline assignment: CDR1 SQVTM and CDR2 ANQGSEA. The CDR3 loop is CSVGGTGEYEQYF. The CDR3 nucleotides read TGCAGCGTTGGCGGGACAGGGGAGTACGAGCAGTACTTC.

This clone showed up just once. The chain links TRBV2 to TRBJ2-2; TRBD2 aligns across 13 bases. Germline lookup yields CDR1 SNHLY and CDR2 FYNNEI. With 4 bases clipped from V and 8 bases from J, the junction kept 1 base outside the gene matches. CDR3 length: 14 amino acids. The CDR3 nucleotides read TGTGCCAGCAGTGGGACTAGCGGGAGAGGGGAGCTGTTTTTT. Protein: CASSGTSGRGELFF.

This rearrangement joins TRBV5-4 to TRBJ2-7; TRBD2 aligns across 8 bases. Germline loops: CDR1 SGHNT, CDR2 YYREEE (reference sequence). This CDR3 spans 14 amino acids. V was pared by 2 bases and J by 5 bases, with 6 bases of the junction left unmatched. The CDR3 DNA sequence: TGTGCCAGCAGCTTCGGACTAGCCGGGAACGAGCAGTACTTC. Its translation is CASSFGLAGNEQYF.

The J gene is TRBJ2-3, the V gene TRBV14, with 7 nucleotides matching TRBD2. The CDR3 consists of 17 residues. V lost 4 bases, J lost 2 bases, and 12 bases stayed unmatched. The germline CDR1 and CDR2 sequences are SGHDN and FVKESK. The CDR3 here is CASSLRRGIGNTDTQYF. The CDR3 region has the DNA TGTGCCAGCAGCCTTAGGCGGGGGATCGGAAACACAGATACGCAGTATTTT.

The rearrangement uses TRBV6-6 and TRBJ1-4; the D is unclear. This CDR3 comprises 14 residues. Per the germline V gene, CDR1 is MNHNY and CDR2 is SVGAGI (reference sequence). Trimming removed 6 bases from V and 0 bases from J, with 8 bases in between. CDR3 protein: CASRPSATNEKLFF. The CDR3 DNA follows: TGTGCCAGCAGGCCGAGTGCAACTAATGAAAAACTGTTTTTT.

This chain links TRBV5-1 with TRBJ2-7; D is possibly TRBD1 (5 bases). V lost 1 base, J lost 5 bases, and 13 bases lay in between. The V gene's germline CDR1 is SGHRS and CDR2 YFSETQ. This CDR3 has 14 residues. CDR3 coding DNA: TGCGCCAGCAGCTTGCCAGGGAACACCGACGAGCAGTACTTC. Protein sequence: CASSLPGNTDEQYF.

The V call is TRBV5-1, the J call TRBJ1-2; 7 positions agree with TRBD1. This CDR3 is built from 14 residues. The junction had 4 bases not matched to a gene; V was cut back by 4 bases and J by 1 base. Germline V gene data show CDR1 as SGHRS and CDR2 as YFSETQ. Here the CDR3 reads CASSPGTVNYGYTF. The CDR3 nucleotides read TGCGCCAGCAGCCCGGGGACAGTTAACTATGGCTACACCTTC. The variable domain in full, completed from reference TRBV5-1 and TRBJ1-2, reads KAGVTQTPRYLIKTRGQQVTLSCSPISGHRSVSWYQQTPGQGLQFLFEYFSETQRNKGNFPGRFSGRQFSNSRSEMNVSTLELGDSALYLCASSPGTVNYGYTFGSGTRLTVV.

This clone was seen a few times. The rearrangement joins TRBV2 to TRBJ1-1, with unresolved D. CDR3 length equals 12 residues. V was pared by 2 bases and J by 11 bases, with 12 bases between. Germline assignment: CDR1 SNHLY and CDR2 FYNNEI. The CDR3: CASSESSIFAFF. As DNA, the CDR3 is TGTGCCAGCAGTGAATCGTCGATTTTTGCTTTCTTT. Full variable domain (rest looked up from reference TRBV2 and TRBJ1-1): EPEVTQTPSHQVTQMGQEVILRCVPISNHLYFYWYRQILGQKVEFLVSFYNNEISEKSEIFDDQFSVERPDGSNFTLKIRSTKLEDSAMYFCASSESSIFAFFGQGTRLTVV.